The subject of this entry is one T cell receptor (beta chain). The use of a sample-barcoded 5' primer and a J-beta primer mix characterized a second PCR of about 6 to 12 cycles. TCRdb redid the calling of the 5' RACE reads with MiXCR, one entry per CDR3 protein. The sample lists over 1,500,000 distinct CDR3 sequences, roughly 43% occurring once. This sample is drawn from a study of blood T cells in healthy people across ages. Total RNA extraction produced at least 6 micrograms (per sample) for the study. CDR1 and CDR2 (germline): LGHNA, YSLEER. The germline V and J ends were trimmed by 0 bases and 3 bases, with 8 bases remaining between them. The length of the CDR3 is 14 residues.

The chain joins TRBV4-3 to TRBJ1-1; D is unclear. The sample taken for sequencing was blood. The TCR sequence derives from a human donor in good health. The CDR3 protein is CASSQDLWDTEAFF. The CDR3, as DNA: TGCGCCAGCAGCCAAGATCTTTGGGACACTGAAGCTTTCTTT.